These 6 T cell receptor beta chains were sequenced from one sample in a study of control samples from healthy donors and cancer patients. Measured with immunoSEQ multiplex PCR; TCRdb has only the in-frame clones, and not every one. The sample consists of under 150,000 clones, 92% of them appearing once. The sample comprised blood. Receptors were obtained from a man between 25 and 39 years old in good health.

The V call is TRBV28, the J call TRBJ1-3; the D gene is possibly TRBD1 (5 bases). The CDR3 extends over 15 amino acids. Germline V gene sequence: CDR1 MDHEN, CDR2 SYDVKM. V was trimmed by 8 bases and J by 1 base, leaving 15 bases between them. The CDR3 loop reads CASAYRGGSGNTIYF. Written as DNA, the CDR3 is TGTGCCAGCGCCTATAGGGGTGGTTCTGGAAACACCATATATTTT. The full variable domain, its missing parts supplied by reference TRBV28 and TRBJ1-3, is DVKVTQSSRYLVKRTGEKVFLECVQDMDHENMFWYRQDPGLGLRLIYFSYDVKMKEKGDIPEGYSVSREKKERFSLILESASTNQTSMYLCASAYRGGSGNTIYFGEGSWLTVV.

Only a few counts were recorded for this clone. The chain recombines TRBV27 with TRBJ2-1; 10 bases line up with TRBD2. The CDR3 runs to 15 residues. The V segment lost 8 bases and the J segment 7 bases; nucleotides outside the gene matches: 11. Germline V gene lookup returns CDR1 MNHEY and CDR2 SMNVEV (reference sequence). The CDR3 loop reads CASRETSGRANEQFF. CDR3 DNA sequence: TGTGCCAGCCGCGAGACGAGCGGGAGGGCTAATGAGCAGTTCTTC.

The genes are TRBV28 and TRBJ2-7; TRBD1 aligns across 9 bases. Trimming cost V 3 bases and J 4 bases; bases outside gene matches: 16. This CDR3 is built from 18 residues. Germline loops: CDR1 MDHEN, CDR2 SYDVKM. The CDR3 DNA is TGTGCCAGCAGTTTGGTAGGGGCGGGACAGGGTAACAGGTACGAGCAGTACTTC. Translating gives CASSLVGAGQGNRYEQYF.

This chain links TRBV18 with TRBJ1-3; D remains unclear. This CDR3 comprises 16 residues. Germline CDR1 reads KGHSH; CDR2 reads LQKENI. V gave up 3 bases and J gave up 0 bases, with 12 bases separating them. CDR3 sequence (DNA): TGTGCCAGCTCACCCCTCGAGCAGACCTCTGGAAACACCATATATTTT. Its protein product is CASSPLEQTSGNTIYF.

This clone appeared a single time. The chain is built from TRBV2 and TRBJ1-4, with D hard to call. This CDR3 comprises 14 residues. V shed 8 bases and J shed 8 bases, with 18 bases lying between them. Germline V gene lookup returns CDR1 SNHLY and CDR2 FYNNEI. For the CDR3, the DNA is TGTGCCAGCCACGTCAAGGGCAGAAGCGAAAAACTGTTTTTT. It yields the protein CASHVKGRSEKLFF.

The chain links TRBV7-9 to TRBJ1-3, with unresolved D. Between the trimmed V and J ends, which lost 1 base and 0 bases, there was a span of 16 bases. Germline CDR1 SEHNR, CDR2 FQNEAQ (reference sequence). This CDR3 spans 18 amino acids. CDR3 DNA sequence: TGTGCCAGCAGCTTAGATATGGGCCCGGAGAGCTCTGGAAACACCATATATTTT. This encodes CASSLDMGPESSGNTIYF.